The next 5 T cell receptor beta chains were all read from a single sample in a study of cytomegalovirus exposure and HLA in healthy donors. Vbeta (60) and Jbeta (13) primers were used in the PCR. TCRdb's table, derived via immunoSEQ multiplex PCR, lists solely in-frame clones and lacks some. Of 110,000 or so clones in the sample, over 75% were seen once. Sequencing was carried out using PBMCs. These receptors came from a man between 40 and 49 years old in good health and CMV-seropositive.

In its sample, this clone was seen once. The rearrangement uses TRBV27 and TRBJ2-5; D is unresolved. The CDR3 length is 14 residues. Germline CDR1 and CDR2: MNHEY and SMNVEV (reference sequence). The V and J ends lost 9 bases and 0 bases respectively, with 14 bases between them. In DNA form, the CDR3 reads TGTGCCAGTCTTAGAAAGAGGTACCAAGAGACCCAGTACTTC. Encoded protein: CASLRKRYQETQYF.

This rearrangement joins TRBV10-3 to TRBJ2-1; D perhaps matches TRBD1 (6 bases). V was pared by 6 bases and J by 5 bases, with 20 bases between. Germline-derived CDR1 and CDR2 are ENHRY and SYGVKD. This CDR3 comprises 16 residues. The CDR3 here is CAIRDNPGQKNNEQFF. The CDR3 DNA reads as TGTGCCATCAGAGACAACCCAGGACAGAAAAACAATGAGCAGTTCTTC.

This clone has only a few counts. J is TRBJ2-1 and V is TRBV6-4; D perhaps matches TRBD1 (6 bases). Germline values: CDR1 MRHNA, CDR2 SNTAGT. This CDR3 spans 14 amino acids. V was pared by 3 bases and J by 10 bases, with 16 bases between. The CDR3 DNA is TGTGCCAGCAGTGATATAGGGGGAGACACCGAGCAGTTCTTC. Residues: CASSDIGGDTEQFF.

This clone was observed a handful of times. The CDR3 DNA reads as TGTGCCAGCAGTTTAGAGGGCGGGGGGTTGTGGTCAGATACGCAGTATTTT. Translation gives CASSLEGGGLWSDTQYF. The chain uses TRBV27 and TRBJ2-3; 8 nucleotides line up with TRBD2. This CDR3 contains 17 residues. The J segment lost 4 bases and the V segment lost 2 bases, leaving 11 bases of the junction unmatched. Germline-derived CDR1 and CDR2 are MNHEY and SMNVEV (reference sequence).

The chain's CDR3 is CASSRTGAANEKLFF. CDR3 DNA: TGTGCCAGCAGCCGGACAGGGGCGGCTAATGAAAAACTGTTTTTT. The chain couples TRBV7-8 to TRBJ1-4; 9 bases agree with TRBD1. The CDR3 is 15 residues long. CDR1 and CDR2 (germline): SGHVS, FQNEAQ. The ends lost 5 bases at V and 3 bases at J; junction bases unmatched: 4.